This T cell receptor (beta chain) was observed in a study of radiotherapy plus CTLA-4 blockade in lung cancer. Study-level findings and limits: Radiotherapy plus ipilimumab was followed by expansion in blood of tumor-derived TCR clones.

The data were produced by immunoSEQ multiplex PCR, yet TCRdb's version contains in-frame clones alone and is incomplete. The profile shows tens of thousands of clones, around 80% of them singletons. Turning to this clone: Its antigen remains unknown.

This CDR3 spans 15 amino acids. The germline gives CDR1 MDHEN, CDR2 SYDVKM. V lost 3 bases, J lost 4 bases, and 16 bases lay in between. This TCR derives from a human donor with non-small cell lung cancer who had stable disease on radiotherapy plus ipilimumab. The chain couples TRBV28 to TRBJ2-7, with a weak D call TRBD1 (5 bases). The sequenced sample was peripheral blood, obtained from a patient treated with radiotherapy plus ipilimumab. CDR3 DNA: TGTGCCAGCAGTTTCAGGTCAGGGAAGAATTACGAGCAGTACGTC. It codes for CASSFRSGKNYEQYV.